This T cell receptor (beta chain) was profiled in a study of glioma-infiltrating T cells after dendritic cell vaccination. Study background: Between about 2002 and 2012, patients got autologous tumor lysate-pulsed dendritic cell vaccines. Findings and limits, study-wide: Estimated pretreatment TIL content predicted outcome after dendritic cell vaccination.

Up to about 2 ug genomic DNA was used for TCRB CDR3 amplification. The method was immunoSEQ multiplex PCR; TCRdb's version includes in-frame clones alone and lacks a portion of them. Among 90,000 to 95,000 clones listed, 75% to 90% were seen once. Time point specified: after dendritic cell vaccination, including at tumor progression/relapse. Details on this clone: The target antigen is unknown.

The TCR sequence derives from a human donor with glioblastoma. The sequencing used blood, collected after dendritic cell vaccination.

As DNA, the CDR3 is TGTGCCAGCAGCTTAGGAGGGGGTTACTATGGCTACACCTTC. This encodes CASSLGGGYYGYTF. V gene TRBV7-2 combines with J gene TRBJ1-2; TRBD1 is a possible D gene (6 bases). V was clipped by 1 base and J by 3 bases, with 9 bases between them. The germline V gene encodes CDR1 SGHTA and CDR2 FQGNSA. CDR3 length: 14 amino acids.